This paragraph reports one T cell receptor beta chain. Germline-derived CDR1 and CDR2 are LNHDA and SQIVND (reference sequence). The CDR3 is 17 amino acids. V trimming: 3 bases; J trimming: 4 bases; junction bases outside the gene matches: 11. This sample stems from a study of blood T cell repertoires in COVID-19. Measured with immunoSEQ multiplex PCR; TCRdb has only the in-frame clones, and not every one. The table records a few hundred thousand clones, approximately 86% of them present only once. The chain employs TRBV19 and TRBJ1-1; 10 bases agree with TRBD1. Sequenced: peripheral blood. This TCR came from a woman aged 55-75 years with COVID-19, enrolled during active disease. CDR3 amino acids: CASSIAATGGRGTEAFF. The CDR3 nucleotides are TGTGCCAGTAGTATTGCGGCGACAGGGGGCAGGGGCACTGAAGCTTTCTTT.